A selection of T cell receptor beta chains follows, all from one sample in a study of T cells in Graves' hyperthyroidism and ophthalmopathy. TCRdb recomputed calls from the multiplex PCR reads with MiXCR, one row per CDR3 protein. The sample has some 530,000 distinct CDR3 sequences, about 20% seen once. Source material: blood. The source is an older woman with Graves' ophthalmopathy. Each CDR3 is given with its conserved first and last residue. The D gene is left open where the match is weak.

j_call: TRBJ1-2
v_call: TRBV20-1
d_call: TRBD1
cdr3_aa: CSARDRESYGYTF

j_call: TRBJ2-7
v_call: TRBV10-3
d_call: NA
cdr3_aa: CAITPFLDYEQYF

j_call: TRBJ1-1
v_call: TRBV20-1
d_call: NA
cdr3_aa: CTAYGLMNTEAFF

j_call: TRBJ2-1
v_call: TRBV20-1
d_call: TRBD1
cdr3_aa: CSASDPWGTGNNEQFF

j_call: TRBJ1-1
v_call: TRBV30
d_call: TRBD1
cdr3_aa: CAWSVRRTGGTEAFF

j_call: TRBJ2-1
v_call: TRBV12-3/TRBV12-4
d_call: NA
cdr3_aa: CASSLGMGSEKQFF

j_call: TRBJ2-4
v_call: TRBV18
d_call: NA
cdr3_aa: CASSPNTGGLAKNIQYF

j_call: TRBJ1-4
v_call: TRBV18
d_call: NA
cdr3_aa: CASSLDRYEKLFF

j_call: TRBJ2-3
v_call: TRBV11-2
d_call: NA
cdr3_aa: CASSLGVVDTQYF

j_call: TRBJ1-5
v_call: TRBV6-1
d_call: TRBD1
cdr3_aa: CASRPQGAVGQPQHF

j_call: TRBJ1-5
v_call: TRBV6-1
d_call: TRBD1
cdr3_aa: CASSSGQGLVSQHF

j_call: TRBJ2-7
v_call: TRBV9
d_call: NA
cdr3_aa: CASSPRPPSYEQYF

j_call: TRBJ2-1
v_call: TRBV30
d_call: NA
cdr3_aa: CAWSVIDPQGQFF

j_call: TRBJ2-1
v_call: TRBV28
d_call: TRBD1
cdr3_aa: CASRYSSGGRNLFYNEQFF

j_call: TRBJ1-2
v_call: TRBV5-1
d_call: NA
cdr3_aa: CASRVQGTEGYTF

j_call: TRBJ1-2
v_call: TRBV7-2
d_call: TRBD1
cdr3_aa: CASRRGQGFGGYTF

j_call: TRBJ2-7
v_call: TRBV28
d_call: NA
cdr3_aa: CASSLNYYEQYF

j_call: TRBJ2-2
v_call: TRBV30
d_call: TRBD1
cdr3_aa: CAWSRRDRGFAGELFF

j_call: TRBJ2-2
v_call: TRBV9
d_call: TRBD2
cdr3_aa: CASSRSLAGGTVTGELFF

j_call: TRBJ2-3
v_call: TRBV12-3/TRBV12-4
d_call: NA
cdr3_aa: CASSFAQGSTDTQYF

j_call: TRBJ2-5
v_call: TRBV5-4
d_call: NA
cdr3_aa: CASSLADGGSGRETQYF

j_call: TRBJ2-3
v_call: TRBV20-1
d_call: TRBD2
cdr3_aa: CSADGTSGRGADTQYF

j_call: TRBJ2-1
v_call: TRBV6-1
d_call: TRBD2
cdr3_aa: CASSDLAGVDNEQFF

j_call: TRBJ2-1
v_call: TRBV7-2
d_call: NA
cdr3_aa: CASSLEVLGPNEQFF

j_call: TRBJ1-1
v_call: TRBV6-1
d_call: NA
cdr3_aa: CASSSSGMNTEAFF

j_call: TRBJ2-1
v_call: TRBV7-3
d_call: NA
cdr3_aa: CASSLDTPPANEQFF

j_call: TRBJ1-2
v_call: TRBV12-3/TRBV12-4
d_call: TRBD1
cdr3_aa: CASSLKGQGDYGYTF

j_call: TRBJ1-1
v_call: TRBV19
d_call: NA
cdr3_aa: CASTPTALSNTEAFF

j_call: TRBJ2-7
v_call: TRBV11-2
d_call: TRBD1
cdr3_aa: CASSLSPLGGGVWDEQYF

j_call: TRBJ2-2
v_call: TRBV10-3
d_call: TRBD2
cdr3_aa: CAISNSGQDPGELFF

j_call: TRBJ1-5
v_call: TRBV5-6
d_call: NA
cdr3_aa: CASSFGGRGPQHF

j_call: TRBJ2-1
v_call: TRBV28
d_call: TRBD1
cdr3_aa: CASSLGQGYEQFF

j_call: TRBJ2-5
v_call: TRBV20-1
d_call: TRBD1
cdr3_aa: CSARPGQMFQETQYF

j_call: TRBJ1-5
v_call: TRBV6-1
d_call: NA
cdr3_aa: CASSHNQPQHF

j_call: TRBJ2-7
v_call: TRBV29-1
d_call: NA
cdr3_aa: CSVSTGGSSYEQYF